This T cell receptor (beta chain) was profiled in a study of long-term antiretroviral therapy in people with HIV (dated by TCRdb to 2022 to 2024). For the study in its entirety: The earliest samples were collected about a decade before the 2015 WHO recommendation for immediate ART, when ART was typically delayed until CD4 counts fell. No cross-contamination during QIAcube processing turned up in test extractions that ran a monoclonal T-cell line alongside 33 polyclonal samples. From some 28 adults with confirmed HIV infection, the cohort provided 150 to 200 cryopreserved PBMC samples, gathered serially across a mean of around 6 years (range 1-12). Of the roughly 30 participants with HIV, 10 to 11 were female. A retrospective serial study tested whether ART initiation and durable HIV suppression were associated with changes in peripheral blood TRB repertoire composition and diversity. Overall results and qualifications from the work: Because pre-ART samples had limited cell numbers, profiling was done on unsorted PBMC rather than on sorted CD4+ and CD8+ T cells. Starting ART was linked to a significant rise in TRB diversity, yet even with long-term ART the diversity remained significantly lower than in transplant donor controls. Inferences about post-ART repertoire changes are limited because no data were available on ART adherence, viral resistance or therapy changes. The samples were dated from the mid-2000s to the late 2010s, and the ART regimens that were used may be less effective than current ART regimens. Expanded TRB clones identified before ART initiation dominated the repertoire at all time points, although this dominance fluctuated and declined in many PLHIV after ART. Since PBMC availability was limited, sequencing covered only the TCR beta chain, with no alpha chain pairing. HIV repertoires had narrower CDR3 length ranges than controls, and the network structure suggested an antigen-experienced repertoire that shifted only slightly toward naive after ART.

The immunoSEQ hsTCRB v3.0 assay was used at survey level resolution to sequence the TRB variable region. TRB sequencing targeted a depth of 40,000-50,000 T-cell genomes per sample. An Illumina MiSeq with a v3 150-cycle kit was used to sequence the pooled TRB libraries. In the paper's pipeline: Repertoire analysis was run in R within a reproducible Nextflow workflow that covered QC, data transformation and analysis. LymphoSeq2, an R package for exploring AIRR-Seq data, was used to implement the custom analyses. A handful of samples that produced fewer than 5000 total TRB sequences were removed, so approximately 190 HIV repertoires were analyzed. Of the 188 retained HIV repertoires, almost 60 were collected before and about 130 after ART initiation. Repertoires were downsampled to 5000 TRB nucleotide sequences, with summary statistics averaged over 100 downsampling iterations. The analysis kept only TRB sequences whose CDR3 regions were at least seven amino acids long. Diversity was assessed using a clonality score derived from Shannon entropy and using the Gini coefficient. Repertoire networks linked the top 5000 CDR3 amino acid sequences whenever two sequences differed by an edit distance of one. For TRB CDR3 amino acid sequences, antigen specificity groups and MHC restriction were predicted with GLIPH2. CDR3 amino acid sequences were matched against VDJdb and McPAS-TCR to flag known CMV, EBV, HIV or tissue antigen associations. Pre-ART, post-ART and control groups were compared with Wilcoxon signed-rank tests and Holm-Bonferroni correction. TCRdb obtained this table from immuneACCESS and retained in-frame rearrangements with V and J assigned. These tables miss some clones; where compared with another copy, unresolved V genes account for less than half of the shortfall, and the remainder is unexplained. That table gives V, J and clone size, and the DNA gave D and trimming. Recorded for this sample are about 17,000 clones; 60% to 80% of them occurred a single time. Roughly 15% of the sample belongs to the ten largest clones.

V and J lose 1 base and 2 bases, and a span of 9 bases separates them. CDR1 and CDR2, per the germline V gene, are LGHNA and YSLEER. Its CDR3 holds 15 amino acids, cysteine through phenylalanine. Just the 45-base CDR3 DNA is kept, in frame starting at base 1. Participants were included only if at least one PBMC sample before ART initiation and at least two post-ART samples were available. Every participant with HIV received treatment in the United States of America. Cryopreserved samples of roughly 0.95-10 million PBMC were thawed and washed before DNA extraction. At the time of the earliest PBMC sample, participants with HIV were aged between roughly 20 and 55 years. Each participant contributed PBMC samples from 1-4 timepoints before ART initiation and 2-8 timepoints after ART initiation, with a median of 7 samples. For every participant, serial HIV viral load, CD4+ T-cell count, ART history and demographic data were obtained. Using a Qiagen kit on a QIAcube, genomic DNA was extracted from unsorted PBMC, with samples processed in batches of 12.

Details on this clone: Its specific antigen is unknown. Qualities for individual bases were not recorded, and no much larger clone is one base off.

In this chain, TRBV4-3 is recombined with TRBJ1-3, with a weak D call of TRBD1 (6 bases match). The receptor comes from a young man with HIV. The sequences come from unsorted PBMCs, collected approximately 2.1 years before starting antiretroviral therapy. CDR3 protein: CASSQGQGPGNTIYF. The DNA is TGCGCCAGCAGCCAAGGTCAGGGGCCTGGAAACACCATATATTTT.